This passage covers 21 T cell receptor beta chains from one sample sequenced in a study of blood T cell repertoires in COVID-19. Data came from immunoSEQ multiplex PCR; TCRdb stores just in-frame clones and leaves some out. Here the sample spans some 80,000 clones, 84% being singletons. Sequencing was carried out using peripheral blood. Receptors were obtained from a woman aged 45 to 65 with acute or convalescent COVID-19.

The gene calls are TRBV9 and TRBJ2-5, with 13 bases aligning to TRBD2. The junction had 10 bases not matched to a gene; V was cut back by 3 bases and J by 5 bases. The V gene's germline CDR1 is SGDLS and CDR2 YYNGEE. The CDR3 has 17 amino acids. DNA of the CDR3: TGTGCCAGCAGCGCCGGGACTAGCGGGGCCCCGGTGGAGACCCAGTACTTC. It encodes CASSAGTSGAPVETQYF.

The chain carries TRBV19 and TRBJ2-3, with TRBD2 identical over 12 bases. Germline V lookup: CDR1 LNHDA, CDR2 SQIVND (reference sequence). Trimming took 5 bases from V and 4 from J; bases not matched to a gene: 7. The CDR3 sequence is 16 residues long. CDR3 loop: CASSLLAGGIADTQYF. The CDR3 DNA follows: TGTGCCAGTAGTCTCCTAGCGGGAGGGATAGCAGATACGCAGTATTTT.

This chain connects TRBV7-9 to TRBJ2-1, with D possibly TRBD2 on 5 matching bases. The germline CDR1 and CDR2 sequences are SEHNR and FQNEAQ (reference sequence). Deletions cut 2 bases from V and 2 bases from J, with 13 bases between. CDR3 length equals 16 residues. The CDR3, as DNA: TGTGCCAGCAGCTTAAGGACTGTTTGGGCCTACAATGAGCAGTTCTTC. It yields the protein CASSLRTVWAYNEQFF.

The chain combines TRBV6-6 with TRBJ1-1, with 9 bases that match TRBD1. The CDR3 spans 17 residues. V shed 5 bases and J 6 bases; nucleotides not matched to a gene: 16. Germline V CDR1 and CDR2: MNHNY, SVGAGI (reference sequence). CDR3 amino acids: CASSRGNIGTGRPEAFF. The CDR3 nucleotides read TGTGCCAGCAGTCGGGGGAATATCGGGACAGGGCGCCCTGAAGCTTTCTTT.

Comment on this clone: This CDR3 is also generated by other DNA sequences in the sample. The gene calls are TRBV3-1 (or the pseudogene TRBV3-2) and TRBJ2-2, with D tentatively TRBD1 (6 bases). The CDR3 runs 13 residues. V was trimmed by 5 bases and J by 5 bases, leaving 9 bases between them. Looked up from germline, CDR1 is LGHDT and CDR2 is YNNKEL (reference sequence). The CDR3 sequence is CASSTQGTGELFF. CDR3 bases: TGTGCCAGCAGCACTCAGGGGACCGGGGAGCTGTTTTTT.

This clone has just one count. The rearrangement links TRBV27 to TRBJ2-1; maybe TRBD1 (6 bases). Trimming pared 4 bases from V and 6 bases from J, leaving 16 bases between. The germline gives CDR1 MNHEY, CDR2 SMNVEV (reference sequence). The CDR3 has 15 amino acids. As DNA, the CDR3 is TGTGCCAGCAGTTCGTATACAGGGTACGGCAATGAGCAGTTCTTC. Translation gives CASSSYTGYGNEQFF.

This rearrangement joins TRBV9 to TRBJ2-1; no clear D. V was clipped by 0 bases and J by 6 bases, with 13 bases between them. CDR1 is SGDLS and CDR2 is YYNGEE in the germline V gene. There are 15 residues in the CDR3. The CDR3 region has the DNA TGTGCCAGCAGCGTAGCTACGACACTCCCCAATGAGCAGTTCTTC. This sequence encodes CASSVATTLPNEQFF.

This clone was counted once. This chain connects TRBV13 to TRBJ2-7; 9 nucleotides line up with TRBD2. CDR3 size: 15 residues. CDR1 and CDR2 (germline): PRHDT, FYEKMQ (reference sequence). The V gene end was trimmed by 5 bases and the J gene end by 3 bases; junction bases not matched to a gene: 8. The DNA for the CDR3 is TGTGCCAGCAGCCAGACGGGACTAGCTATCTACGAGCAGTACTTC. Residues: CASSQTGLAIYEQYF. The complete variable domain, with remaining parts taken from reference TRBV13 and TRBJ2-7, reads AAGVIQSPRHLIKEKRETATLKCYPIPRHDTVYWYQQGPGQDPQFLISFYEKMQSDKGSIPDRFSAQQFSDYHSELNMSSLELGDSALYFCASSQTGLAIYEQYFGPGTRLTVT.

The genes are TRBV7-8 and TRBJ2-7, with TRBD2 matching 10 bases. The germline V gene encodes CDR1 SGHVS and CDR2 FQNEAQ. There are 16 residues in the CDR3. The V gene end was trimmed by 4 bases and the J gene end by 3 bases; junction bases not matched to a gene: 9. The CDR3: CASSSSRTSGYYEQYF. The CDR3 DNA sequence: TGTGCCAGCAGCTCATCCCGGACTAGCGGTTACTACGAGCAGTACTTC.

The chain has TRBV10-3 and TRBJ2-1, with 13 bases matching TRBD2. Per germline, CDR1 ENHRY and CDR2 SYGVKD. CDR3 length equals 16 residues. Trimming removed 0 bases from V and 7 bases from J; junction bases left unmatched: 3. The CDR3 DNA reads as TGTGCCATCAGTGAGTCGAGGACTAGCGGGAGTAATGAGCAGTTCTTC. It codes for CAISESRTSGSNEQFF.

V and J are TRBV15 and TRBJ2-1; 10 nucleotides line up with TRBD2. Germline V gene sequence: CDR1 LNHNV, CDR2 YYDKDF (reference sequence). Unmatched junction bases numbered 9, after V lost 3 bases and J lost 10 bases. The CDR3 has 15 residues. This chain's CDR3 is CATSSSGGFFKEQFF. The CDR3 DNA is TGTGCCACCAGCAGTAGCGGGGGGTTCTTTAAAGAGCAGTTCTTC.

V is TRBV7-9 and J is TRBJ1-2; D is ambiguous. Trimming removed 3 bases at V and 6 bases at J, with 8 bases between. The CDR3 spans 12 residues. Germline V gene sequence: CDR1 SEHNR, CDR2 FQNEAQ (reference sequence). This CDR3 reads CASSLSRDGYTF. CDR3 sequence (DNA): TGTGCCAGCAGCTTGTCCCGGGATGGCTACACCTTC.

The V call is TRBV19, the J call TRBJ2-5, with D tentatively TRBD1 (6 bases). Germline V CDR1 and CDR2: LNHDA, SQIVND (reference sequence). CDR3 length: 18 residues. V lost 2 bases, J lost 2 bases, and 21 bases lay in between. CDR3 nucleotides: TGTGCCAGTAGTATAAAGGGTACCGGACAGTACAAACAAGAGACCCAGTACTTC. It specifies CASSIKGTGQYKQETQYF. Drawing the rest from reference TRBV19 and TRBJ2-5, the complete variable domain is DGGITQSPKYLFRKEGQNVTLSCEQNLNHDAMYWYRQDPGQGLRLIYYSQIVNDFQKGDIAEGYSVSREKKESFPLTVTSAQKNPTAFYLCASSIKGTGQYKQETQYFGPGTRLLVL.

This clone is a singleton in its sample. The gene calls are TRBV11-3 and TRBJ2-7; no clear D gene. V was pared by 4 bases and J by 6 bases, with 13 bases between. CDR1 and CDR2 from the germline V gene are SGHNT and YENEEA. The CDR3 is made up of 13 amino acids. The CDR3 DNA is TGTGCCAGCAGCTCCTCTCTAAATGGCGAGCAGTACTTC. This translates into CASSSSLNGEQYF.

The chain combines TRBV28 with TRBJ1-2; TRBD1 agrees at 10 bases. Germline trimming cut 6 bases from V and 6 bases from J; bases unmatched to any gene: 10. The CDR3 contains 15 residues. In germline, CDR1 is MDHEN, CDR2 SYDVKM. CDR3 nucleotide sequence: TGTGCCAGCAGACCTACCCTGGGACAGGGGAATGGCTACACCTTC. Amino acids: CASRPTLGQGNGYTF.

V gene TRBV7-2 combines with J gene TRBJ1-3; D is possibly TRBD1 (6 bases). Deletions cut 5 bases from V and 0 bases from J, with 8 bases between. CDR1 SGHTA and CDR2 FQGNSA come from the germline V gene. The CDR3 is made up of 14 amino acids. Here the CDR3 reads CASSPQGSGNTIYF. In DNA, the CDR3 is TGTGCCAGCAGCCCACAGGGCTCTGGAAACACCATATATTTT.

The V call is TRBV7-8, the J call TRBJ2-5; 7 bases are a match to TRBD2. The germline gives CDR1 SGHVS, CDR2 FQNEAQ. Germline trimming cut 6 bases from V and 4 bases from J; bases unmatched to any gene: 5. The CDR3 has 13 residues. The CDR3 loop is CASSQRDGETQYF. The CDR3 region has the DNA TGTGCCAGCAGTCAGCGGGATGGAGAGACCCAGTACTTC.

Points on this clone: At one boundary the junction diverges from the germline segment, which might be a read error. The rearrangement links TRBV7-6 to TRBJ2-1; TRBD2 matches at 8 bases. CDR1 is SGHVS, CDR2 FNYEAQ, per germline. The CDR3 has 15 residues. CDR3 residues: CASTLSGSSYNEQFF. DNA of the CDR3: TGTGCCAGCACCTTAAGCGGGAGCTCCTACAATGAGCAGTTCTTC.

The chain has TRBV4-3 and TRBJ2-2, with TRBD1 identical over 7 bases. The CDR3 has 14 residues. The J segment lost 4 bases and the V segment lost 4 bases, leaving 3 bases of the junction unmatched. CDR1 is LGHNA, CDR2 YSLEER, per germline. The CDR3, as DNA: TGCGCCAGCAGCCCTGGGACAGCCACCGGGGAGCTGTTTTTT. Translating gives CASSPGTATGELFF.

V gene TRBV28 combines with J gene TRBJ1-5, with a weak D call TRBD1 (5 bases). The germline V gene has CDR1 MDHEN and CDR2 SYDVKM. The CDR3 runs to 16 residues. V was cut by 8 bases and J by 4 bases, with 21 bases left in between. The CDR3 reads CASAAAGRSYNQPQHF. CDR3 in DNA: TGTGCCAGCGCGGCGGCAGGGCGTTCTTATAATCAGCCCCAGCATTTT.

The CDR3 is CASSPRDSRLEAFF. CDR3 coding DNA: TGTGCCAGCAGTCCTAGGGACAGCAGACTTGAAGCTTTCTTT. The V and J genes are TRBV6-5 and TRBJ1-1; TRBD1 matches at 7 bases. CDR1 and CDR2 from the germline V gene are MNHEY and SVGAGI. V shed 5 bases, J shed 7 bases, and the junction held 10 bases outside the gene matches. This CDR3 contains 14 residues.